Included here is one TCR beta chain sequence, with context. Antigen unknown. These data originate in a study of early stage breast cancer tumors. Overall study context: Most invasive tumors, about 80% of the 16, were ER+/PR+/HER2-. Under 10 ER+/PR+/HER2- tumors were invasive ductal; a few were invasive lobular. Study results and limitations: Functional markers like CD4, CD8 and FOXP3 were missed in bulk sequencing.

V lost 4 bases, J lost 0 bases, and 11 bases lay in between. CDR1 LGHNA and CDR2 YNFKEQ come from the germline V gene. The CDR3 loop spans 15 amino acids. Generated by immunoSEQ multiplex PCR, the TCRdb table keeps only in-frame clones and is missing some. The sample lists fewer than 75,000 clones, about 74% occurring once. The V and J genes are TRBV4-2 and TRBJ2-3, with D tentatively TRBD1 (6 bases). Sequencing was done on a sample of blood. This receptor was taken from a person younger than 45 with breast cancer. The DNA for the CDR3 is TGTGCCAGCAGCCCACGACAGGCTAGCACAGATACGCAGTATTTT. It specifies CASSPRQASTDTQYF.